These 9 T cell receptor beta chains originate from one sample sequenced in a study of naive and memory T cell subsets. Two oligonucleotides, mixed equimolar, formed the beta constant-region primer covering TRBC1 and TRBC2. TCRdb processed the UMI-ligation and nested PCR reads anew with MiXCR; each CDR3 protein has one entry. The sample has roughly 98,000 distinct CDR3 sequences; 7% to 8% are singletons. Sample: central memory CD4+ T cells from blood. The receptors were gathered from a human donor in good health.

This clonotype was counted many times. The rearrangement joins TRBV7-2 to TRBJ1-4, with 9 bases aligning to TRBD1. Trimming removed 1 base from V and 7 bases from J; junction bases left unmatched: 10. In germline, CDR1 is SGHTA, CDR2 FQGNSA. CDR3 length: 17 residues. CDR3 bases: TGTGCCAGCAGCTTAGGTCCCGGGACAGGGAATGGTGAAAAACTGTTTTTT. As protein: CASSLGPGTGNGEKLFF.

With regard to this clonotype: This may come from a read error, since a much larger clone is one base off. This rearrangement joins TRBV2 to TRBJ2-1; possible D gene TRBD1, 6 bases. This CDR3 is 11 amino acids long. V lost 2 bases, J lost 13 bases, and 9 bases lay in between. The V gene's germline CDR1 is SNHLY and CDR2 FYNNEI. The chain's CDR3 is CASSERGFQFF. The CDR3 DNA sequence: TGTGCCAGCAGTGAAAGGGGGTTTCAGTTCTTC.

The table lists this clonotype with many counts. V usage is TRBV12-3 or TRBV12-4 and J usage is TRBJ1-5; no definite D call. CDR3 size: 14 residues. With 0 bases removed from V and 2 bases from J, the gap between germline ends came to 5 bases. Here the CDR3 reads CASSLADGNQPQHF. Here the CDR3 DNA reads TGTGCCAGCAGTTTAGCCGACGGCAATCAGCCCCAGCATTTT.

This clonotype was detected ten times or more. The J gene is TRBJ2-1, the V gene TRBV29-1; TRBD2 agrees at 11 bases. With V trimmed by 4 bases and J by 7 bases, 6 bases remained unmatched. This CDR3 comprises 14 residues. CDR1 and CDR2 (germline): SQVTM, ANQGSEA. CDR3 DNA sequence: TGCAGCGTTGCCTGGACTAGCGGGTGGAATGAGCAGTTCTTC. Protein sequence: CSVAWTSGWNEQFF.

At least ten counts were recorded for this clonotype. The V and J genes are TRBV19 and TRBJ2-1, with 10 bases identical to TRBD2. The V and J ends lost 4 bases and 8 bases, in that order; junction bases with no gene match: 8. The CDR3 length is 15 residues. Germline V gives CDR1 LNHDA, CDR2 SQIVND (reference sequence). CDR3 DNA sequence: TGTGCCAGTAGTAAGAGCGGGAGGGCCGGCGATGAGCAGTTCTTC. This sequence encodes CASSKSGRAGDEQFF.

This clonotype turned up a few times. The CDR3 DNA reads TGTGCCAGCAGTTGGGACAGGGTGGTCTACAATGAGCAGTTCTTC. Translated: CASSWDRVVYNEQFF. This chain connects TRBV27 to TRBJ2-1, with 9 bases matching TRBD1. The germline V gene encodes CDR1 MNHEY and CDR2 SMNVEV (reference sequence). This CDR3 spans 15 amino acids. Germline trimming cut 4 bases from V and 3 bases from J; bases unmatched to any gene: 4.

This clonotype appeared many times. The chain uses TRBV5-1 and TRBJ1-1; D is unresolved. The CDR3 spans 14 residues. Trimming cost V 6 bases and J 1 base, with 13 bases left between them. CDR1 and CDR2 (germline): SGHRS, YFSETQ. The CDR3 coding sequence is TGCGCCAGCATGGTCGATGGACGGAACACTGAAGCTTTCTTT. This codes for CASMVDGRNTEAFF.

The rearrangement uses TRBV6-2 or TRBV6-3 and TRBJ2-7, with D possibly called TRBD1 or TRBD2 (5 bases each). The CDR3 is made up of 13 amino acids. Germline V gene data show CDR1 as MNHEY and CDR2 as SVGEGT. Trimming cost V 7 bases and J 3 bases, with 13 bases left between them. The CDR3 nucleotides read TGTGCCAGCAATATGGGACCAAACTACGAGCAGTACTTC. As protein: CASNMGPNYEQYF.

This clonotype appeared many times. This chain joins TRBV12-3 or TRBV12-4 and TRBJ1-1; 9 bases are shared with TRBD1. Trimming at V came to 3 bases and at J to 4 bases, leaving 6 bases not matched to a gene. The CDR3 spans 15 residues. CDR3 DNA sequence: TGTGCCAGCAGTTTCTCTGGGACAGGGACCACTGAAGCTTTCTTT. Amino acid sequence: CASSFSGTGTTEAFF.